This note documents a single T cell receptor beta chain sequence. Its antigen remains unidentified. This sample is part of a study of cytomegalovirus exposure and HLA in healthy donors. PCR involved 60 Vbeta and 13 Jbeta primers. Under the authors' procedure: Later reanalysis found around 80 million unique TCR beta chains, around 10 million of them shared. TCRdb keeps only in-frame clones here, not all; method: immunoSEQ multiplex PCR. V and J calls and clone size come straight from that table; D and trimming were deduced from the DNA. The data show hundreds of thousands of clones, around 89% seen once. Study observations and caveats: The authors judged a highly shared variant cluster likely a sequencing artifact. As immune exposure information, only CMV serostatus was available.

This CDR3 comprises 17 residues. CDR1 and CDR2 (germline): SGDLS, YYNGEE. Trimming left V 0 bases short and J 0 bases short, with 15 bases between. Material: PBMCs. The origin of this receptor is a woman aged 18-35 years in good health and CMV-seronegative. The chain links TRBV9 to TRBJ1-1, with D possibly TRBD1 on 6 matching bases. CDR3 in amino acids: CASSVARQGKMNTEAFF. In DNA form, the CDR3 reads TGTGCCAGCAGCGTAGCCCGGCAGGGGAAAATGAACACTGAAGCTTTCTTT.